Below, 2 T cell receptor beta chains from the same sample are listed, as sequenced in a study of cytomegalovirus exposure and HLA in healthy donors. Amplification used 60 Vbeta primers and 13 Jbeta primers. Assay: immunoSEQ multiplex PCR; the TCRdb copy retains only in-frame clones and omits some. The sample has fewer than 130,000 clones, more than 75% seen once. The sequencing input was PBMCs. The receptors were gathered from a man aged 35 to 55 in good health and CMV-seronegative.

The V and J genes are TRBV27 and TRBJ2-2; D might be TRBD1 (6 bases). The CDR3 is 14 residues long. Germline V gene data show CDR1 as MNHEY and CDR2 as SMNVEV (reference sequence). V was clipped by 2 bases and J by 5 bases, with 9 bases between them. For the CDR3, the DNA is TGTGCCAGCAGTTTAAGGGGGAAAACCGGGGAGCTGTTTTTT. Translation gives CASSLRGKTGELFF.

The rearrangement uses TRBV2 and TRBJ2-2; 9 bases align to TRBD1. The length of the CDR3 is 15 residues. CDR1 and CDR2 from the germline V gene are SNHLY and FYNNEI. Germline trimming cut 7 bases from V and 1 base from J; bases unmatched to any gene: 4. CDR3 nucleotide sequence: TGTGCCAGCACCGGGACAGGGAGGAACACCGGGGAGCTGTTTTTT. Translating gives CASTGTGRNTGELFF.